The entry that follows covers one TCR beta chain sequence. Its cognate antigen is unknown. The data were obtained in a study of T cells after yellow fever vaccination. TCRdb processed the 5' RACE reads anew with MiXCR; each CDR3 protein has one entry. The table includes about 370,000 distinct CDR3 sequences, around 10% detected once. General study points: The CD4 and CD8 compartments had a small share of their clonotypes in common.

This receptor was identified in a man in his late teens or twenties who received the YFV17D yellow fever vaccine. The sequenced sample was PBMCs, obtained on the day of the first yellow fever vaccination.

The CDR3 sequence: CASSPQWGGDEQFF. The CDR3 DNA reads TGTGCCAGCAGCCCCCAGTGGGGGGGCGATGAGCAGTTCTTC. The rearrangement joins TRBV11-2 to TRBJ2-1, with D possibly TRBD2 on 7 matching bases. The CDR3 is 14 residues long. The V gene's germline CDR1 is SGHAT and CDR2 FQNNGV. The ends were cut back, 5 bases at V and 8 bases at J, with 16 bases in the middle. The variable domain in full, completed from reference TRBV11-2 and TRBJ2-1, reads EAGVAQSPRYKIIEKRQSVAFWCNPISGHATLYWYQQILGQGPKLLIQFQNNGVVDDSQLPKDRFSAERLKGVDSTLKIQPAKLEDSAVYLCASSPQWGGDEQFFGPGTRLTVL.